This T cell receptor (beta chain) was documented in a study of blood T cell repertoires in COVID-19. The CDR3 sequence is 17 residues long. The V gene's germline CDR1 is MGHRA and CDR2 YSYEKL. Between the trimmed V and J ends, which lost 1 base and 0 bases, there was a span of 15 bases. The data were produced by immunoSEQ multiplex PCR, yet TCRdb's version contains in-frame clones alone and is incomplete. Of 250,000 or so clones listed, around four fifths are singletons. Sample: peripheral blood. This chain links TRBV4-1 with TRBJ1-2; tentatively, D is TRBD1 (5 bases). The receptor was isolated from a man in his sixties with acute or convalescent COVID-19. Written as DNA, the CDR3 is TGCGCCAGCAGCCAAGGCGAGGGGACGGGAGCTAACTATGGCTACACCTTC. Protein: CASSQGEGTGANYGYTF.